Following are 20 T cell receptor beta chains from one sample sequenced in a study of blood T cells in healthy people across ages. A sample-barcoded 5' primer and a J-beta primer mix were used in a second PCR of roughly 7 to 12 cycles. TCRdb used MiXCR to reprocess the 5' RACE reads, holding one entry per CDR3 protein. In the table there are around 780,000 distinct CDR3 sequences, around 50% of which are singletons. Sequencing input: blood. These receptors were taken from a man aged 35 to 55 in good health.

The CDR3: CASSQWGLEPEQYF. CDR3 DNA sequence: TGTGCCAGCAGCCAATGGGGACTAGAACCCGAGCAGTACTTC. The chain combines TRBV7-2 with TRBJ2-5; 8 bases are a match to TRBD2. TRBJ2-7 matches the DNA end more closely, so the J call is doubtful. Germline V CDR1 and CDR2: SGHTA, FQGNSA. CDR3 size: 14 residues.

The CDR3 nucleotides read TGTGCCAGCAGCCCCAGGACGAGAGGCACAGATACGCAGTATTTT. Its protein is CASSPRTRGTDTQYF. The gene calls are TRBV6-2 or TRBV6-3 and TRBJ2-3; D remains unclear. Trimming shortened V by 6 bases and J by 1 base, and 14 bases separated the two germline ends. Per germline, CDR1 MNHEY and CDR2 SVGEGT. CDR3 size: 15 residues.

In DNA, the CDR3 is TGTGCCAGCAGTGAGGACGGTAGCGGGAGGGGGTTCTTC. Translation: CASSEDGSGRGFF. The chain couples TRBV6-1 to TRBJ2-1, with 11 bases lining up with TRBD2. V was pared by 3 bases and J by 15 bases, with 7 bases of the junction left unmatched. This CDR3 is built from 13 residues. The germline V gene encodes CDR1 MNHNS and CDR2 SASEGT.

J is TRBJ2-5 and V is TRBV12-3 or TRBV12-4; D is tentatively TRBD1 or TRBD2 (5 bases each). This CDR3 contains 12 residues. Trimming took off 2 bases at V and 11 bases at J, with 12 bases between the two ends. CDR3 residues: CASSLYQGEQYF. CDR3 in DNA: TGTGCCAGCAGTTTATATCAAGGGGAGCAGTACTTC.

This clonotype has more than one count but fewer than ten. The gene calls are TRBV12-3 or TRBV12-4 and TRBJ2-5; 8 bases match TRBD2. V was clipped by 5 bases and J by 4 bases; unmatched bases: 9. CDR3 length equals 15 residues. The CDR3 bases are TGTGCCAGCAGTCCCCTAGCGGGTTCTCGAGAGACCCAGTACTTC. It specifies CASSPLAGSRETQYF.

This chain links TRBV20-1 with TRBJ2-3; a possible D gene is TRBD2 (5 bases). This CDR3 region has 15 residues. Trimming cost V 1 base and J 6 bases, with 17 bases left between them. Germline values: CDR1 DFQATT, CDR2 SNEGSKA (reference sequence). The chain's CDR3 is CSARVPATQRDTQYF. The CDR3 coding sequence is TGCAGTGCTAGAGTACCGGCCACCCAGCGGGATACGCAGTATTTT.

V is TRBV20-1 and J is TRBJ1-5, with a weak D call TRBD1 (5 bases). V lost 3 bases and J lost 9, with 15 bases in between. Germline loops: CDR1 DFQATT, CDR2 SNEGSKA (reference sequence). The length of the CDR3 is 13 residues. CDR3 bases: TGCAGTGCTAGCCTGGGGAGGGGCCGGCCCCAGCATTTT. Translated: CSASLGRGRPQHF.

This clonotype was seen a handful of times. The chain carries TRBV7-2 and TRBJ2-1, with 9 bases fitting TRBD2. The CDR3 extends over 16 amino acids. Germline CDR1 SGHTA, CDR2 FQGNSA. The J segment lost 2 bases and the V segment lost 0 bases, leaving 2 bases of the junction unmatched. CDR3 sequence (DNA): TGTGCCAGCAGCTTAGCGGCGGGAGGGCCCTACAATGAGCAGTTCTTC. This sequence encodes CASSLAAGGPYNEQFF.

This clonotype was recorded a few times. This sequence joins TRBV20-1 and TRBJ2-7; 8 bases line up with TRBD2. Germline V gene data show CDR1 as DFQATT and CDR2 as SNEGSKA (reference sequence). V gave up 0 bases and J gave up 0 bases; unmatched junction bases: 13. This CDR3 has 18 residues. The CDR3 reads CSARDFLQAGTSSYEQYF. The CDR3 DNA reads TGCAGTGCTAGAGATTTTTTGCAGGCCGGGACTAGCTCCTACGAGCAGTACTTC.

The chain employs TRBV5-5 and TRBJ2-7; 7 nucleotides agree with TRBD2. With 3 bases clipped from V and 2 bases from J, the junction kept 5 bases outside the gene matches. The CDR3 is 14 residues long. The germline CDR1 and CDR2 sequences are SGHKS and YYEKEE (reference sequence). Written as DNA, the CDR3 is TGTGCCAGCAGCTGGCCGACTAGCACCTACGAGCAGTACTTC. Amino acid sequence: CASSWPTSTYEQYF.

This chain connects TRBV7-9 to TRBJ2-5; 9 bases line up with TRBD1. Judging by the DNA end, TRBJ2-7 fits better; the J call may be wrong. In germline, CDR1 is SEHNR, CDR2 FQNEAQ (reference sequence). CDR3 size: 15 residues. CDR3: CASRRSGTGFYEQYF. Written as DNA, the CDR3 is TGTGCCAGCAGGCGGTCCGGGACAGGGTTCTACGAGCAGTACTTC.

The V and J genes are TRBV27 and TRBJ1-2; 7 bases match TRBD1. The CDR3 has 15 residues. The junction had 7 bases not matched to a gene; V was cut back by 5 bases and J by 1 base. Germline V lookup: CDR1 MNHEY, CDR2 SMNVEV (reference sequence). This CDR3 is CASSPRGTDNYGYTF. CDR3 in DNA: TGTGCCAGCAGTCCCCGTGGGACAGATAACTATGGCTACACCTTC.

The chain employs TRBV24-1 and TRBJ2-7; no firm D call. This CDR3 has 14 residues. Germline CDR1 and CDR2: KGHDR and SFDVKD. The V end was cut by 4 bases, the J end by 0 bases, with 9 bases between. In nucleotides, the CDR3 is TGTGCCACCAGTGAAAGTGCGGCCTCCTACGAGCAGTACTTC. As protein: CATSESAASYEQYF.

About this clonotype: One end of the junction varies from germline; a read error may be responsible. The chain carries TRBV2 and TRBJ2-1, with TRBD1 identical over 7 bases. Germline assignment: CDR1 SNHLY and CDR2 FYNNEI. The CDR3 consists of 15 residues. CDR3 in amino acids: CVSSEEGDSYNEQFF. CDR3 sequence (DNA): TGTGTCAGCAGTGAAGAGGGGGACAGCTACAATGAGCAGTTCTTC.

The V call is TRBV18, the J call TRBJ2-5, with D perhaps assigned TRBD1 or TRBD2 (5 bases each). The V gene's germline CDR1 is KGHSH and CDR2 LQKENI. The V end lost 3 bases, the J end lost 2 bases, and 13 bases lay between the germline ends. The CDR3 is 15 residues long. CDR3 sequence (DNA): TGTGCCAGCTCACCCTCCGGGACGGAGCAAGAGACCCAGTACTTC. This codes for CASSPSGTEQETQYF.

This clonotype was detected ten times or more. The gene calls are TRBV5-5 and TRBJ1-2; D remains unclear. Between the trimmed V and J ends, which lost 1 base and 2 bases, there was a span of 3 bases. The germline V gene encodes CDR1 SGHKS and CDR2 YYEKEE (reference sequence). This CDR3 has 12 residues. The CDR3 spells CASSLPNYGYTF. DNA of the CDR3: TGTGCCAGCAGCTTGCCAAACTATGGCTACACCTTC.

The CDR3 reads CASSQDLRFDEQYF. The CDR3 DNA follows: TGCGCCAGCAGCCAAGACTTACGGTTCGACGAGCAGTACTTC. The rearrangement uses TRBV4-1 and TRBJ2-7, with D hard to call. This CDR3 region has 14 residues. V lost 0 bases, J lost 5 bases, and 11 bases lay in between. CDR1 MGHRA and CDR2 YSYEKL come from the germline V gene.

V gene TRBV7-2 combines with J gene TRBJ2-7; D gene unclear. The CDR3 totals 14 residues. The germline V and J ends were trimmed by 5 bases and 1 base, with 12 bases remaining between them. From germline, CDR1 is SGHTA and CDR2 FQGNSA. The CDR3 loop reads CASSPFIGSYEQYF. The CDR3, as DNA: TGTGCCAGCAGCCCGTTTATAGGATCCTACGAGCAGTACTTC.

The CDR3 loop is CASSVPGGTNIQYF. The CDR3 nucleotides read TGTGCCAGCAGTGTTCCAGGGGGTACCAACATTCAGTACTTC. This chain uses TRBV25-1 with TRBJ2-7; 7 positions match TRBD1. The DNA end lines up better with TRBJ2-4; the J call may be wrong. Germline CDR1 is MGHDK and CDR2 is SYGVNS. The CDR3 contains 14 residues.

This clonotype was picked up many times. The chain combines TRBV12-3 or TRBV12-4 with TRBJ2-3; D gene ambiguous. V lost 3 bases, J lost 6 bases, and 10 bases lay in between. This CDR3 contains 13 residues. CDR3 DNA: TGTGCCAGCAGTTTCGGCAGCCCGGATACGCAGTATTTT. It specifies CASSFGSPDTQYF.